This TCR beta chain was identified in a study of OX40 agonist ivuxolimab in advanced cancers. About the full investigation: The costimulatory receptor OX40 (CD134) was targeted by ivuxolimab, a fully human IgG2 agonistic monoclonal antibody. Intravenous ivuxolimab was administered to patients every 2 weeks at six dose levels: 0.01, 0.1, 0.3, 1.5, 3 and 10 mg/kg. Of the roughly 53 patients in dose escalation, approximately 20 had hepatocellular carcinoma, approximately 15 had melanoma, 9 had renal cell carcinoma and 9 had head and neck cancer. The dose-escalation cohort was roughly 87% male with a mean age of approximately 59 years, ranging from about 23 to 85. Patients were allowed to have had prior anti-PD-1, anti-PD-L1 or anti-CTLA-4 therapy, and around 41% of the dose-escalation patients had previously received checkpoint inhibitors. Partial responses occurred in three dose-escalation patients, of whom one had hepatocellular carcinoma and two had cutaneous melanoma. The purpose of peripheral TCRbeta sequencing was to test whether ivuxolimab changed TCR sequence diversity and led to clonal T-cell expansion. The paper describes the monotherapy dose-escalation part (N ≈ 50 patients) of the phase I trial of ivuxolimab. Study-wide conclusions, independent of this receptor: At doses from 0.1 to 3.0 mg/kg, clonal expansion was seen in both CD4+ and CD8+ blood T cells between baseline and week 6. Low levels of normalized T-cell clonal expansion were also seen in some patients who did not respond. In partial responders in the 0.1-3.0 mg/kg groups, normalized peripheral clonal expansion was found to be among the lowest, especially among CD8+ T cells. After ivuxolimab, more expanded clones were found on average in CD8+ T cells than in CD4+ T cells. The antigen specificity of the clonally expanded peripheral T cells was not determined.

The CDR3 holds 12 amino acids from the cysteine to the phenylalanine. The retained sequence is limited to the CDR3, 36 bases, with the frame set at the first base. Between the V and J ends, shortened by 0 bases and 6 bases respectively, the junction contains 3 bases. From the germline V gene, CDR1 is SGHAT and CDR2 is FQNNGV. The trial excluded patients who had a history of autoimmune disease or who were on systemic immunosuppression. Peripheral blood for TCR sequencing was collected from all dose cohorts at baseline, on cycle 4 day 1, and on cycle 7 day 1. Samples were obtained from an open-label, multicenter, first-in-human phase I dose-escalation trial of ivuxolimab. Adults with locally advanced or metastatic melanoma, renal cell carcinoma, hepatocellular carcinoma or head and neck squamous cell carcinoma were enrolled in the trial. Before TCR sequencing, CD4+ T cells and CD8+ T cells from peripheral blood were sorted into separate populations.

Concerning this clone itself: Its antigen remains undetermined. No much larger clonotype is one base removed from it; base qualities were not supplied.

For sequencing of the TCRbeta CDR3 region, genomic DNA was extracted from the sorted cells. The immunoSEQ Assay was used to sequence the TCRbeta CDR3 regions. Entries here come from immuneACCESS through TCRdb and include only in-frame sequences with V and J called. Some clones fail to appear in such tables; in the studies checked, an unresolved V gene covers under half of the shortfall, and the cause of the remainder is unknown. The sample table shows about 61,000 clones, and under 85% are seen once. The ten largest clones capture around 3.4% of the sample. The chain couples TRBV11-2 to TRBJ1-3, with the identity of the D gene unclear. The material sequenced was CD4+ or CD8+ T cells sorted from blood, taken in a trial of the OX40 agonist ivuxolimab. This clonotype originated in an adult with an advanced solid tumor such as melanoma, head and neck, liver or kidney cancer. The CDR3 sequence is CASSLDANTIYF. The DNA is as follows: TGTGCCAGCAGCTTAGACGCAAACACCATATATTTT.